The rows below give T cell receptor beta chains drawn from one sample of a study of T cell repertoires in cytomegalovirus infection. In TCRdb, the reads were re-called with MiXCR into one record per CDR3 protein. The data contain hundreds of thousands of distinct CDR3 sequences, 20% to 25% of them seen just once; the ten biggest clones take up under 8.5%. The sequencing sample was made of CD8+ T cells from PBMCs. The receptors here all came from a human donor in good health (CMV status not recorded). Some clones in this sample may be carry-over from other donors' samples. CDR3s include the opening cysteine and the closing phenylalanine or tryptophan. Each record gives: D gene, V gene, clone size, J gene, CDR3 protein, CDR3 DNA. The D gene is left open where the match is weak. The size of a clone is reported for some rows only, either as once, few or many, or as a class for expanded clones.

.	TRBV4-3	few	TRBJ2-1	CASSQEPLGDGYNEQFF	TGCGCCAGCAGCCAAGAGCCGTTGGGGGATGGCTACAATGAGCAGTTCTTC
TRBD2	TRBV2	few	TRBJ2-1	CASIPAGSYEQFF	TGTGCCAGCATCCCAGCGGGGTCGTATGAGCAGTTCTTC
.	TRBV7-9	.	TRBJ2-1	CASSLVTNSNNEQFF	TGTGCCAGCAGCTTAGTGACGAACAGTAACAATGAGCAGTTCTTC
.	TRBV20-1	.	TRBJ2-3	CSARSLTTDTQYF	TGCAGTGCTAGGTCACTGACCACAGATACGCAGTATTTT
.	TRBV7-9	many	TRBJ2-2	CASSHGAGDTGELFF	TGTGCCAGCAGCCACGGGGCAGGAGACACCGGGGAGCTGTTTTTT
.	TRBV2	.	TRBJ1-2	CVSGAGRARGGYTF	TGTGTCAGCGGAGCCGGGAGGGCGAGAGGGGGCTACACCTTC
TRBD2	TRBV4-1	many	TRBJ2-1	CASSPGTTVSYNEQFF	TGCGCCAGCAGCCCGGGGACTACCGTATCCTACAATGAGCAGTTCTTC
.	TRBV10-3	.	TRBJ2-2	CAISDPQSGTGELFF	TGTGCCATCAGTGATCCTCAATCGGGCACCGGGGAGCTGTTTTTT
.	TRBV27	.	TRBJ2-5	CASSLAEQETQYF	TGTGCCAGCAGTTTGGCGGAGCAAGAGACCCAGTACTTC
.	TRBV7-9	.	TRBJ1-4	CASSLGQILFF	TGTGCCAGCAGCTTAGGGCAGATACTGTTTTTT
TRBD1	TRBV29-1	.	TRBJ1-1	CSVEKYDRAEAFF	TGCAGCGTTGAAAAATACGACAGGGCTGAAGCTTTCTTT
.	TRBV10-3	.	TRBJ2-1	CAISEYAGPYNEQFF	TGTGCCATCAGTGAGTATGCGGGGCCCTACAATGAGCAGTTCTTC
.	TRBV29-1	.	TRBJ2-6	CSVGTEPGANVLTF	TGCAGCGTTGGGACAGAGCCTGGGGCCAACGTCCTGACTTTC
.	TRBV4-3	.	TRBJ1-1	CASSARPGNTEAFF	TGCGCCAGCAGCGCTCGCCCCGGGAACACTGAAGCTTTCTTT
TRBD1	TRBV5-6	.	TRBJ1-2	CASSFGTGDYYGYTF	TGTGCCAGCAGCTTTGGGACAGGGGATTACTATGGCTACACCTTC
TRBD1	TRBV6-1	.	TRBJ2-4	CASSSLTGPNIQYF	TGTGCCAGCAGTTCGCTGACAGGGCCAAACATTCAGTACTTC
.	TRBV20-1	.	TRBJ2-4	CSARSPLGQYF	TGCAGTGCTAGGAGTCCCCTTGGTCAGTACTTC
TRBD1	TRBV28	many	TRBJ2-3	CASSSGQGVYTDTQYF	TGTGCCAGCAGTTCTGGGCAGGGGGTCTACACAGATACGCAGTATTTT
.	TRBV27	few	TRBJ1-1	CASRGSGPEAFF	TGTGCCAGCAGGGGGTCTGGACCTGAAGCTTTCTTT
.	TRBV11-3	many	TRBJ1-1	CASSLDLGTEAFF	TGTGCCAGCAGCTTAGATCTGGGCACTGAAGCTTTCTTT
.	TRBV7-9	many	TRBJ2-1	CASTNFRDSYNEQFF	TGTGCCAGCACCAATTTTAGGGACTCCTACAATGAGCAGTTCTTC
.	TRBV6-5	.	TRBJ1-3	CASSYDQSGNTIYF	TGTGCCAGCAGTTACGACCAGAGTGGAAACACCATATATTTT
.	TRBV4-1	few	TRBJ2-1	CASSDRANYNAEQFF	TGCGCCAGCAGCGACCGGGCCAACTACAATGCTGAGCAGTTCTTC
.	TRBV20-1	.	TRBJ2-4	CSARDRGININIQYF	TGCAGTGCTAGAGATCGGGGGATCAACATAAACATTCAGTACTTC
.	TRBV29-1	.	TRBJ1-2	CSSSDQAYGYTF	TGCAGCTCGTCGGATCAGGCTTATGGCTACACCTTC
TRBD2	TRBV7-6	many	TRBJ2-2	CASSSPGTSGGFNTGELFF	TGTGCCAGCAGCTCACCCGGGACTAGCGGGGGATTCAACACCGGGGAGCTGTTTTTT
.	TRBV7-6	.	TRBJ2-7	CASSPVTVYEQYF	TGTGCCAGCAGCCCCGTGACGGTCTACGAGCAGTACTTC
.	TRBV24-1	.	TRBJ2-3	CATSDHGTDTQYF	TGTGCCACCAGTGATCACGGCACAGATACGCAGTATTTT
.	TRBV14	few	TRBJ2-2	CASSPRRAGTGELFF	TGTGCCAGCAGCCCCCGCCGGGCCGGCACCGGGGAGCTGTTTTTT
TRBD2	TRBV28	many	TRBJ2-1	CASSDPPGLAGGYNEQFF	TGTGCCAGCAGCGATCCCCCGGGACTAGCGGGGGGATACAATGAGCAGTTCTTC
.	TRBV14	few	TRBJ2-7	CASSQRVDYYEQYF	TGTGCCAGCAGCCAACGCGTGGACTACTACGAGCAGTACTTC
TRBD2	TRBV29-1	.	TRBJ2-5	CSVAPIAGSGETQYF	TGCAGCGTTGCCCCGATAGCGGGGTCCGGAGAGACCCAGTACTTC
TRBD1	TRBV6-2/TRBV6-3	few	TRBJ1-5	CASSYPGQQPQHF	TGTGCCAGCAGTTACCCGGGACAGCAGCCCCAGCATTTT
.	TRBV5-6	.	TRBJ1-5	CASSPGRSNEPQHF	TGTGCCAGCAGCCCCGGTCGGAGCAATGAGCCCCAGCATTTT
.	TRBV2	many	TRBJ2-2	CASSEPNRVQENTGELFF	TGTGCCAGCAGTGAACCCAATCGGGTACAAGAAAACACCGGGGAGCTGTTTTTT
.	TRBV6-2/TRBV6-3	.	TRBJ1-1	CASRLTANTEAFF	TGTGCCAGCAGACTGACAGCGAACACTGAAGCTTTCTTT